Shown below are 27 T cell receptor beta chains from a single sample sequenced in a study of cytomegalovirus exposure and HLA in healthy donors. Vbeta (60) and Jbeta (13) primers were used in the PCR. This table comes from immunoSEQ multiplex PCR, and its TCRdb copy is limited to in-frame clones, with some not included. Here the sample spans about 220,000 clones, roughly 82% being singletons. The sample taken for sequencing was PBMCs. Receptors originate from a woman in her thirties or forties in good health and CMV-seropositive.

The rearrangement links TRBV10-3 to TRBJ1-1, with TRBD1 matching 9 bases. Looked up from germline, CDR1 is ENHRY and CDR2 is SYGVKD. Germline trimming cut 7 bases from V and 4 bases from J; bases unmatched to any gene: 10. CDR3 size: 15 residues. The CDR3 protein is CAIIIRDREGTEAFF. The CDR3 DNA is TGTGCCATCATCATAAGGGACAGGGAAGGCACTGAAGCTTTCTTT.

V and J are TRBV30 and TRBJ1-2, with D uncertain. From germline, CDR1 is GTSNPN and CDR2 SVGIG (reference sequence). Trimming removed 7 bases at V and 0 bases at J, with 18 bases between. The CDR3 loop spans 15 amino acids. The CDR3 nucleotides are TGTGCCTCTGGAAACCGCAGAGGAGCTAACTATGGCTACACCTTC. Translating it yields CASGNRRGANYGYTF.

V usage is TRBV15 and J usage is TRBJ1-1; a possible D gene is TRBD1 (6 bases). Germline V gene data show CDR1 as LNHNV and CDR2 as YYDKDF (reference sequence). V was clipped by 0 bases and J by 0 bases, with 11 bases between them. The CDR3 consists of 16 residues. DNA for the CDR3: TGTGCCACCAGCAGAGAAGCCGGGACACTGAACACTGAAGCTTTCTTT. This translates into CATSREAGTLNTEAFF.

The chain has TRBV7-2 and TRBJ2-3; 10 bases agree with TRBD2. The germline CDR1 and CDR2 sequences are SGHTA and FQGNSA. CDR3 size: 15 residues. The ends lost 4 bases at V and 3 bases at J; junction bases unmatched: 4. Here the CDR3 DNA reads TGTGCCAGCAGCTCGCTAGCGGGGGAGACAGATACGCAGTATTTT. Translating it yields CASSSLAGETDTQYF.

The chain couples TRBV27 to TRBJ1-1; D is unresolved. Deletions cut 2 bases from V and 4 bases from J, with 11 bases between. CDR1 MNHEY and CDR2 SMNVEV come from the germline V gene (reference sequence). The CDR3 consists of 14 residues. The CDR3 is CASSLGGPSTEAFF. In DNA form, the CDR3 reads TGTGCCAGCAGTTTAGGAGGGCCGAGCACTGAAGCTTTCTTT.

The chain uses TRBV28 and TRBJ1-1, with 7 bases lining up with TRBD1. The CDR3 contains 15 residues. J gave up 8 bases and V 5 bases, and 14 bases lay outside the gene matches. The germline CDR1 and CDR2 sequences are MDHEN and SYDVKM. The CDR3 here is CASSISQAGQPEAFF. CDR3 nucleotide sequence: TGTGCCAGCAGTATCTCCCAGGCGGGACAGCCCGAAGCTTTCTTT.

The sample holds one count of this clone. V gene TRBV30 combines with J gene TRBJ1-2, with 7 positions matching TRBD1. The CDR3 is 14 residues long. Losses at the gene ends were 5 bases for V and 8 bases for J; bases not matched to a gene: 14. Germline V gene sequence: CDR1 GTSNPN, CDR2 SVGIG (reference sequence). DNA for the CDR3: TGTGCCTGGGAATTGCTACCGACAGGGCACGGCTACACCTTC. Translation gives CAWELLPTGHGYTF.

Regarding this clone: Compared with germline, one end of the junction differs, possibly owing to a read error. Within the sample, other DNA sequences also encode this same CDR3. CDR3 in amino acids: CASSQSMGQPYSNQPQHF. The CDR3 DNA sequence: TGCGCCAGCAGTCAATCGATGGGACAGCCATATAGCAATCAGCCCCAGCACTTT. The chain employs TRBV23-1 and TRBJ1-5, with 7 nucleotides matching TRBD1. TRBV23-1 is treated as an ORF (open reading frame) with a function not yet certain. The CDR3 is 18 residues long.

The chain uses TRBV9 and TRBJ1-5, with 10 bases aligning to TRBD1. V gave up 2 bases and J gave up 2 bases; unmatched junction bases: 1. Germline-derived CDR1 and CDR2 are SGDLS and YYNGEE. The CDR3 runs 15 residues. DNA of the CDR3: TGTGCCAGCAGCGTCGGACAGGGGGGCAATCAGCCCCAGCATTTT. Translated: CASSVGQGGNQPQHF.

V and J are TRBV30 and TRBJ1-1, with a possible D match to TRBD1 (5 bases). The germline gives CDR1 GTSNPN, CDR2 SVGIG (reference sequence). V shed 5 bases and J shed 5 bases, with 9 bases lying between them. There are 11 residues in the CDR3. The CDR3 DNA follows: TGTGCCTGGGGGGGGAGAACTGAAGCTTTCTTT. It translates to CAWGGRTEAFF.

V gene TRBV30 combines with J gene TRBJ2-2, with D possibly being TRBD2 (6 bases). Germline V CDR1 and CDR2: GTSNPN, SVGIG (reference sequence). V shed 7 bases and J shed 1 base, with 16 bases lying between them. The CDR3 sequence is 15 residues long. DNA for the CDR3: TGTGCCTCCCCCCCTAGCGCGATGAACACCGGGGAGCTGTTTTTT. Translated, it gives CASPPSAMNTGELFF.

The chain combines TRBV7-3 with TRBJ1-1; D uncertain. Trimming removed 5 bases from V and 1 base from J, with 8 bases in between. The CDR3 extends over 13 amino acids. Germline assignment: CDR1 SGHTA and CDR2 FQGTGA. CDR3 nucleotide sequence: TGTGCCAGCAGCCCATTTTCGAACACTGAAGCTTTCTTT. It encodes CASSPFSNTEAFF.

The J gene is TRBJ2-3, the V gene TRBV6-4; 8 bases map to TRBD1. The CDR3 has 16 amino acids. The V gene's germline CDR1 is MRHNA and CDR2 SNTAGT. V trimming: 3 bases; J trimming: 1 base; junction bases outside the gene matches: 6. The CDR3 here is CASSEGVGQGTDTQYF. The CDR3 coding sequence is TGTGCCAGCAGTGAAGGAGTGGGACAGGGCACAGATACGCAGTATTTT.

The rearrangement links TRBV30 to TRBJ2-3; D is unresolved. From germline, CDR1 is GTSNPN and CDR2 SVGIG (reference sequence). CDR3 length: 14 amino acids. V lost 4 bases, J lost 0 bases, and 11 bases lay in between. CDR3 loop: CAWTLLKSTDTQYF. The CDR3, as DNA: TGTGCCTGGACCTTACTTAAAAGCACAGATACGCAGTATTTT.

The rearrangement joins TRBV13 to TRBJ2-7; D unresolved. There are 12 residues in the CDR3. Trimming stripped 5 bases from V and 6 bases from J, with 11 bases between. Germline CDR1 reads PRHDT; CDR2 reads FYEKMQ (reference sequence). CDR3 nucleotides: TGTGCCAGCAGCACGCAGTATGGCGAGCAGTACTTC. Translation: CASSTQYGEQYF.

This chain connects TRBV27 to TRBJ2-7; 11 positions match TRBD2. The germline V gene has CDR1 MNHEY and CDR2 SMNVEV (reference sequence). CDR3 length: 14 amino acids. Unmatched junction bases numbered 2, after V lost 4 bases and J lost 3 bases. The CDR3 DNA follows: TGTGCCAGCAGTTCCGGACTAGCGGGCTACGAGCAGTACTTC. Translated: CASSSGLAGYEQYF.

The rearrangement joins TRBV9 to TRBJ2-3; tentatively, D is TRBD2 (6 bases). Germline V gives CDR1 SGDLS, CDR2 YYNGEE. This CDR3 comprises 15 residues. The germline V and J ends were trimmed by 1 base and 1 base, with 10 bases remaining between them. The CDR3 here is CASSVTPGGTDTQYF. The CDR3 DNA reads as TGTGCCAGCAGCGTAACCCCGGGGGGCACAGATACGCAGTATTTT.

This clone was counted only a few times. The gene calls are TRBV13 and TRBJ2-7; 7 bases are a match to TRBD2. The germline CDR1 and CDR2 sequences are PRHDT and FYEKMQ (reference sequence). This CDR3 contains 17 residues. With 3 bases clipped from V and 2 bases from J, the junction kept 13 bases outside the gene matches. The CDR3 loop is CASSFSVGAGVTYEQYF. The CDR3 bases are TGTGCCAGCAGCTTTTCCGTCGGCGCGGGGGTAACCTACGAGCAGTACTTC.

This clone turned up a few times. The V gene is TRBV10-3, the J gene TRBJ2-7; the match to TRBD2 covers 7 bases. The CDR3 extends over 13 amino acids. The V gene end was trimmed by 5 bases and the J gene end by 3 bases; junction bases not matched to a gene: 4. Germline V lookup: CDR1 ENHRY, CDR2 SYGVKD. In nucleotides, the CDR3 is TGTGCCATCAGTAACAGGACTAGCTACGAGCAGTACTTC. Translated, it gives CAISNRTSYEQYF.

The rearrangement joins TRBV30 to TRBJ1-2, with 11 bases that match TRBD1. Trimming removed 3 bases from V and 8 bases from J; junction bases left unmatched: 5. Germline CDR1 and CDR2: GTSNPN and SVGIG (reference sequence). The CDR3 sequence is 13 residues long. CDR3 nucleotide sequence: TGTGCCTGGAGGGACAGGGGGCTTCGAGGCTACACCTTC. Translation: CAWRDRGLRGYTF.

V gene TRBV7-9 combines with J gene TRBJ2-7, with a weak D call TRBD2 (5 bases). This CDR3 comprises 14 residues. The germline V and J ends were trimmed by 5 bases and 2 bases, with 13 bases remaining between them. Germline V CDR1 and CDR2: SEHNR, FQNEAQ (reference sequence). The chain's CDR3 is CASSPGLGAYEQYF. The CDR3 bases are TGTGCCAGCAGCCCAGGACTTGGCGCCTACGAGCAGTACTTC.

Only a few counts were recorded for this clone. The chain links TRBV5-4 to TRBJ2-5, with D tentatively TRBD2 (6 bases). This CDR3 region has 14 residues. Germline loops: CDR1 SGHNT, CDR2 YYREEE (reference sequence). Trimming removed 0 bases from V and 9 bases from J, with 15 bases in between. CDR3 residues: CASSLALRGEAQYF. In nucleotides, the CDR3 is TGTGCCAGCAGCTTGGCTCTGCGGGGTGAGGCCCAGTACTTC.

In this sample, this clone turned up once. The chain has TRBV2 and TRBJ2-3, with 11 bases matching TRBD2. There are 14 residues in the CDR3. CDR1 and CDR2 (germline): SNHLY, FYNNEI. The J segment lost 4 bases and the V segment lost 3 bases, leaving 0 bases of the junction unmatched. The chain's CDR3 is CASSDSGRADTQYF. As DNA, the CDR3 is TGTGCCAGCAGTGATAGCGGGAGGGCAGATACGCAGTATTTT. Based on the CDR3 plus reference TRBV2 and TRBJ2-3, the full variable domain is EPEVTQTPSHQVTQMGQEVILRCVPISNHLYFYWYRQILGQKVEFLVSFYNNEISEKSEIFDDQFSVERPDGSNFTLKIRSTKLEDSAMYFCASSDSGRADTQYFGPGTRLTVL.

This clone was seen only a few times. This chain uses TRBV7-3 with TRBJ1-5; D is ambiguous. CDR3 length: 13 amino acids. Germline-derived CDR1 and CDR2 are SGHTA and FQGTGA. V gave up 4 bases and J gave up 1 base, with 5 bases separating them. For the CDR3, the DNA is TGTGCCAGCAGCTCAGGAAGCAATCAGCCCCAGCATTTT. Residues: CASSSGSNQPQHF.

The V gene is TRBV7-9, the J gene TRBJ1-2, with D possibly being TRBD1 (5 bases). Germline lookup yields CDR1 SEHNR and CDR2 FQNEAQ (reference sequence). The CDR3 length is 12 residues. V was pared by 4 bases and J by 5 bases, with 8 bases between. The DNA for the CDR3 is TGTGCCAGCAGCTCTAGGACATATGGCTACACCTTC. It translates to CASSSRTYGYTF.

The genes are TRBV6-4 and TRBJ1-1, with TRBD1 identical over 9 bases. Trimming cost V 3 bases and J 1 base; bases outside gene matches: 3. Looked up from germline, CDR1 is MRHNA and CDR2 is SNTAGT. The CDR3 runs 15 residues. This chain's CDR3 is CASSEDRGGNTEAFF. In DNA, the CDR3 is TGTGCCAGCAGTGAAGACAGGGGGGGGAACACTGAAGCTTTCTTT.

V is TRBV27 and J is TRBJ1-2, with D possibly being TRBD1 (6 bases). The CDR3 extends over 18 amino acids. Germline V gene lookup returns CDR1 MNHEY and CDR2 SMNVEV (reference sequence). V dropped 6 bases and J dropped 4 bases, with 27 bases sitting between them. CDR3 in DNA: TGTGCCAGCAGCTGGGGGCCTCGAGGCATGGGACATTCCTATGGCTACACCTTC. Translated: CASSWGPRGMGHSYGYTF.